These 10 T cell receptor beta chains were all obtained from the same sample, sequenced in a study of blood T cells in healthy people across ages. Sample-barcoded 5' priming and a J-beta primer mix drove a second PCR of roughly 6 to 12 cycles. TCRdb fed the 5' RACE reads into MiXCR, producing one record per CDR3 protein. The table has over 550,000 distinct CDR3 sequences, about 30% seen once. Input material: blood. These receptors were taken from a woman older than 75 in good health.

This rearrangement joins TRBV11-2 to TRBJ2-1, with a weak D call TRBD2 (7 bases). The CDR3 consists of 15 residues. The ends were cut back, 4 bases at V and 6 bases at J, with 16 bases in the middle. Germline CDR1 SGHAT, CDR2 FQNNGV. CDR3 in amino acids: CASSYGGGPRNEQFF. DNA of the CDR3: TGTGCCAGCAGCTACGGCGGGGGCCCTCGCAATGAGCAGTTCTTC. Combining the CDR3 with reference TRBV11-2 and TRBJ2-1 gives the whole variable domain EAGVAQSPRYKIIEKRQSVAFWCNPISGHATLYWYQQILGQGPKLLIQFQNNGVVDDSQLPKDRFSAERLKGVDSTLKIQPAKLEDSAVYLCASSYGGGPRNEQFFGPGTRLTVL.

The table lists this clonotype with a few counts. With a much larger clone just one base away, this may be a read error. Written as DNA, the CDR3 is TGTGCCAGCAGCTGCTTTGAGACAGCCTACGAGCAGTACTTC. It encodes CASSCFETAYEQYF. V usage is TRBV11-2 and J usage is TRBJ2-7, with D tentatively TRBD1 (5 bases). Per the germline V gene, CDR1 is SGHAT and CDR2 is FQNNGV. CDR3 size: 14 residues. V was shortened by 4 bases and J by 2 bases, with 12 bases between the two germline ends.

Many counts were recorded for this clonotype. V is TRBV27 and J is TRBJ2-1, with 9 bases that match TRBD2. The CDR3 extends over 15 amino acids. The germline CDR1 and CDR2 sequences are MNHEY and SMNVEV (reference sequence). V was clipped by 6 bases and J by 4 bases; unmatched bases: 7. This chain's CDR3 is CASRPSGGPYNEQFF. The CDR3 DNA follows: TGTGCCAGCAGACCGAGCGGGGGGCCGTACAATGAGCAGTTCTTC.

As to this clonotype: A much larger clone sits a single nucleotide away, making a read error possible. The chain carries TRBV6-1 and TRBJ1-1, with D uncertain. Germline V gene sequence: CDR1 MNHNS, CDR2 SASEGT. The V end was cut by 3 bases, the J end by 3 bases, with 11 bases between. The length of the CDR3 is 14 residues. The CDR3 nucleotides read TGTGCCAGCAGTGAGGTGAGAGCACACACTGAAGCTTTCTTT. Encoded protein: CASSEVRAHTEAFF.

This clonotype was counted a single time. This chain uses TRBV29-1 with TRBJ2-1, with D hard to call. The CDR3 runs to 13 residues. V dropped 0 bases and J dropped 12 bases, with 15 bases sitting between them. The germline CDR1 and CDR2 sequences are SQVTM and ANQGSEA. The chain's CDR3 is CSVEEPVYHRQFF. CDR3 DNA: TGCAGCGTTGAAGAACCGGTTTACCATAGGCAGTTCTTC.

The CDR3 nucleotides are TGCAGTGCTAGCCACTTTGGGCAGGCTAGCTCCTACGAGCAGTACTTC. The encoded protein is CSASHFGQASSYEQYF. This rearrangement joins TRBV20-1 to TRBJ2-7; D ambiguous. Germline CDR1 is DFQATT and CDR2 is SNEGSKA (reference sequence). The V end was cut by 3 bases, the J end by 0 bases, with 18 bases between. This CDR3 spans 16 amino acids.

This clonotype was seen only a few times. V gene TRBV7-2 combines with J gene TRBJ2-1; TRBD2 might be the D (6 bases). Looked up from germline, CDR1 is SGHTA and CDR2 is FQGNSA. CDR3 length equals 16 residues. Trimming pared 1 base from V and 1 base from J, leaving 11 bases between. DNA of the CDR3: TGTGCCAGCAGCTTAGGTCCAGGGAGGTCCTACAATGAGCAGTTCTTC. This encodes CASSLGPGRSYNEQFF.

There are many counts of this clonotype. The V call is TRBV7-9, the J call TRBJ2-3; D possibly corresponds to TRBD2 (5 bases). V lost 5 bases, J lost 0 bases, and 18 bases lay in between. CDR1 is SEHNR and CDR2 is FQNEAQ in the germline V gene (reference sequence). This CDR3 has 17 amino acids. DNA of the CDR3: TGTGCCAGCAGCCCAACCCCGACTACAGCTAGCACAGATACGCAGTATTTT. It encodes CASSPTPTTASTDTQYF.

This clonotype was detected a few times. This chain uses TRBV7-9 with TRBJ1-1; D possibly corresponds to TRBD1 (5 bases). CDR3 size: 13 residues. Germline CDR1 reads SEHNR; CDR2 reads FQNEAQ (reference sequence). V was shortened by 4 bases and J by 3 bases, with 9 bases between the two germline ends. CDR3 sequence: CASSSGQYTEAFF. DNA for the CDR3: TGTGCCAGCAGCTCAGGGCAGTACACTGAAGCTTTCTTT.

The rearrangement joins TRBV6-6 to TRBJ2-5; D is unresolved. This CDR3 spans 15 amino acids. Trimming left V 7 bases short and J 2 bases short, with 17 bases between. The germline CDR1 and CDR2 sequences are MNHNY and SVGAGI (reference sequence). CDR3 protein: CASTRWTGWQETQYF. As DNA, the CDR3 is TGTGCCAGCACACGCTGGACCGGATGGCAAGAGACCCAGTACTTC.